Ten or more counts support the clone carrying this T cell receptor (beta chain). The record originates from a study of T cells in Graves' hyperthyroidism and ophthalmopathy. Across the study: Peripheral blood was taken when the disease was first diagnosed, before any treatment began.

The ends were cut back, 11 bases at V and 4 bases at J, with 15 bases in the middle. Per germline, CDR1 SNHLY and CDR2 FYNNEI. The CDR3 totals 12 residues. RNA transcripts were the template for amplifying TCR beta CDR3 regions. Primed by the HTBI set, a first-round RT-PCR was run on the TCR CDR3. MiXCR was run by TCRdb on the multiplex PCR reads, yielding one entry per CDR3 protein. The sample carries approximately 600,000 distinct CDR3 sequences, roughly 20% recorded once. In the ophthalmopathy cohort, Clinical Activity Score was at least 3, NOSPECS grade at least 4, and duration under 3 months. Clinicians diagnosed patients from clinical symptoms, serum thyroxine and TRAb, thyroid ultrasound and orbital computed tomography. Isolation of PBMCs was performed on about 9.9 ml fresh peripheral blood.

The J gene is TRBJ2-7, the V gene TRBV2, with D perhaps matching TRBD1 (6 bases). The sequencing sample was made of blood. This receptor was identified in a young man with Graves' ophthalmopathy. CDR3 sequence reads: CAGQKEGYEQYF. As DNA, the CDR3 is TGTGCCGGACAGAAAGAGGGGTACGAGCAGTACTTC.